The clone carrying this T cell receptor beta chain has only a few counts. Its specificity is unknown. This entry comes from a study of T-cell reconstitution after alpha-beta-depleted transplantation in children. Whole-study findings and limits: After transplant, high TCRbeta diversity at day 60 in some patients arose from surviving recipient T cells and thymic progenitors. At one year after transplant, newly produced T cells mostly accounted for T-cell counts and diversity. Two months or so post-transplant, alpha-beta T cells reportedly derived from several hundred expanded graft clones.

A TCRbeta library incorporating unique molecular identifiers was prepared. TCRdb recomputed calls from the PCR reads with MiXCR, one row per CDR3 protein. The profile covers under 750,000 distinct CDR3 sequences, with 23% appearing a single time and roughly 14% taken by the ten largest. This CDR3 contains 17 residues. Germline CDR1 reads MNHNS; CDR2 reads SASEGT. V gave up 5 bases and J gave up 3 bases; unmatched junction bases: 12. The V and J genes are TRBV6-1 and TRBJ2-3; TRBD1 aligns across 9 bases. The sample in question was PBMCs, mostly from graft donor cells, obtained 360 days after TCRalphabeta/CD19-depleted stem cell transplant. The source is a boy in the first two years of life who had a stem cell transplant for acute myeloid leukemia, so the T cells may come from the graft donor. As DNA, the CDR3 is TGTGCCAGCAGTCCGGGCTGGACAGGGGCCGGAACAGATACGCAGTATTTT. Translated: CASSPGWTGAGTDTQYF.